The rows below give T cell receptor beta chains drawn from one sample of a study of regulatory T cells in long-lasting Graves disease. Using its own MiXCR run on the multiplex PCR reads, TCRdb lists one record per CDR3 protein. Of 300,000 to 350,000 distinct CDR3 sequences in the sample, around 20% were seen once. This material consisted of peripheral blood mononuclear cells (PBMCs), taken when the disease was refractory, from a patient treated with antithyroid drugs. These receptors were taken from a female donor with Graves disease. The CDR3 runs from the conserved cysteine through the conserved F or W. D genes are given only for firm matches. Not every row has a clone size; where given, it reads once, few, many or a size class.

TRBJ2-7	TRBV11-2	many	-	TGTGCCAGCAGCTGGAACCAGGGGCAGGGCCACGAGCAGTACTTC	CASSWNQGQGHEQYF
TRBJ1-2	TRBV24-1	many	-	TGTGCCACCAGTGATTTACGAGGCTACACCTTC	CATSDLRGYTF
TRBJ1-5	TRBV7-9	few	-	TGTGCCAGCAGCTTAACAGGAAAGGGCCATCAGCCCCAGCATTTT	CASSLTGKGHQPQHF
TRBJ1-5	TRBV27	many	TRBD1	TGTGCCAGCAGTGTCGGGACAGGGAGCAATCAGCCCCAGCATTTT	CASSVGTGSNQPQHF
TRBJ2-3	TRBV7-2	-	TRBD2	TGTGCCAGCAGCTTAGTCCGCGGGGGGCCAGTGGAATTT	CASSLVRGGPVEF
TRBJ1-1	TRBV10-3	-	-	TGTGCCATCAGTCGGGAACGCGACAGTACCGAAGCTTTCTTT	CAISRERDSTEAFF
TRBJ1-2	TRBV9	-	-	TGTGCCAGCAGCGTAGGAATTCGGGACACGATCTATGGCTACACCTTC	CASSVGIRDTIYGYTF
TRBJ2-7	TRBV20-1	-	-	TGCAGTGCTATAACGCGGGGTTTTTCCTACGAGCAGTACTTC	CSAITRGFSYEQYF
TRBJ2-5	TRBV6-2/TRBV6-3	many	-	TGTGCCAGCAGTTACTCTGAGGGGCGGGAGACCCAGTACTTC	CASSYSEGRETQYF
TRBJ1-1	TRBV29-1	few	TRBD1	TGCAGCGTTGCAGGGGACAGGGGGCAAGCTTTCTTT	CSVAGDRGQAFF
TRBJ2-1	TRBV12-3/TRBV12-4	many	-	TGTGCCAGCAGTTTTATCCCGTCTTGGGACAATGAGCAGTTCTTC	CASSFIPSWDNEQFF
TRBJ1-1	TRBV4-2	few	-	TGTGCCAACAGACGAGTTAAGGAGAGCACTGAAGCTTTCTTT	CANRRVKESTEAFF
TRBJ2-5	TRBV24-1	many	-	TGTGCCACCAGTGATTTTAGAGGGACCCAGTACTTC	CATSDFRGTQYF
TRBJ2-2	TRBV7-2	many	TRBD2	TGTGCCAGCAGCATACTAGCGGGGAACACCGGGGAGCTGTTTTTT	CASSILAGNTGELFF
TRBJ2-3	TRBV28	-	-	TGTGCCAGCTGCTCCGGGAGACTAGATACGCAGTATTTT	CASCSGRLDTQYF
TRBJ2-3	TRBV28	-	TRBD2	TGTGCCAGCAGCTTCGGGCTAGCGGGCCGCACAGATACGCAGTATTTT	CASSFGLAGRTDTQYF
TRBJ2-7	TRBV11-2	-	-	TGTGCCAGCAGCTTATCGGTAGGGGGCTACGAGCAGTACTTC	CASSLSVGGYEQYF
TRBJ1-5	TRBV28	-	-	TGTGCCAGCAAACGGGGGGGGGGGATGGATCAGCCCCAGCATTTT	CASKRGGGMDQPQHF
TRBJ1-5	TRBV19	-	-	TGTGCCAGTATTAAGGGTGTAGGGTACAATCAGCCCCAGCATTTT	CASIKGVGYNQPQHF